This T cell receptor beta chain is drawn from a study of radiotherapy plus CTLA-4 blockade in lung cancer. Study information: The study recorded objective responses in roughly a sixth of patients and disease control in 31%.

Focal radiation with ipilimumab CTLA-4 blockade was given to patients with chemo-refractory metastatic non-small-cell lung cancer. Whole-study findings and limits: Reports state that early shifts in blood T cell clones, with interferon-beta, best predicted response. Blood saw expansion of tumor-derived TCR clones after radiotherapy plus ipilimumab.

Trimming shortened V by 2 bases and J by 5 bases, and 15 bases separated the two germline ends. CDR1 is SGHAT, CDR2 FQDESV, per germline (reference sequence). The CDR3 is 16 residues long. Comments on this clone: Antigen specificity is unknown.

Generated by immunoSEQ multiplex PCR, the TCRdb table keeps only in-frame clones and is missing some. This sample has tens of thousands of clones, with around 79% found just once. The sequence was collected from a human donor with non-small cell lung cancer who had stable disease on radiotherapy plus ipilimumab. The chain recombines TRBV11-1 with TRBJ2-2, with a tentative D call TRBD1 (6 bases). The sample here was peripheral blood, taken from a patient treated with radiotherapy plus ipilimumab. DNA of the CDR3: TGTGCCAGCAGCTTACAAAGGGCTAGGGGGACCGGGGAGCTGTTTTTT. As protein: CASSLQRARGTGELFF. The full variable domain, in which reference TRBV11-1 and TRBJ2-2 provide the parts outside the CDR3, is EAEVAQSPRYKITEKSQAVAFWCDPISGHATLYWYRQILGQGPELLVQFQDESVVDDSQLPKDRFSAERLKGVDSTLKIQPAELGDSAMYLCASSLQRARGTGELFFGEGSRLTVL.